These T cell receptor beta chains were read from a single sample in a study of cytomegalovirus exposure and HLA in healthy donors. Data came from immunoSEQ multiplex PCR; TCRdb stores just in-frame clones and leaves some out. The sample records 99,000 or so clones, approximately 83% being singletons. Sequencing was done on a sample of PBMCs. All receptors come from a female donor in good health and CMV-seropositive. Each CDR3 is given with its conserved first and last residue. A D gene is named only where the DNA matches it firmly. Clone size, where shown, is once, few, many, or a class for clones that have expanded.

j_call v_call d_call clone_size cdr3_aa cdr3_nt
TRBJ1-1 TRBV2 - - CASSDALVNTEAFF TGTGCCAGCAGTGATGCGTTGGTGAACACTGAAGCTTTCTTT
TRBJ2-1 TRBV9 - - CASSVSWRGSYYNEQFF TGTGCCAGCAGCGTATCGTGGCGGGGTTCGTACTACAATGAGCAGTTCTTC
TRBJ2-7 TRBV2 TRBD1 - CASIPPGQGLFGEQYF TGTGCCAGCATTCCCCCGGGACAGGGACTTTTTGGCGAGCAGTACTTC
TRBJ1-1 TRBV5-1 - - CASSPDTLNTEAFF TGCGCCAGCAGCCCGGACACGTTGAACACTGAAGCTTTCTTT
TRBJ2-7 TRBV5-1 TRBD2 - CASSFGSGEYEQYF TGCGCCAGCAGCTTTGGTAGCGGGGAGTACGAGCAGTACTTC
TRBJ2-1 TRBV7-8 TRBD2 - CASSFVREGRRNEQFF TGTGCCAGCAGCTTTGTACGGGAGGGCCGGAGAAATGAGCAGTTCTTC
TRBJ2-2 TRBV5-1 - - CASRSGSTGELFF TGCGCCAGCAGATCCGGGAGTACCGGGGAGCTGTTTTTT
TRBJ2-1 TRBV14 TRBD2 once CASSQVGGSGLSYNEQFF TGTGCCAGCAGCCAAGTAGGAGGTAGCGGGTTATCCTACAATGAGCAGTTCTTC
TRBJ2-1 TRBV5-8 TRBD2 - CASSLASSGRRGEQFF TGTGCCAGCAGCTTGGCGTCTAGCGGGAGGAGGGGTGAGCAGTTCTTC
TRBJ2-7 TRBV29-1 - - CSARLDEQYF TGCAGCGCCCGGTTGGACGAGCAGTACTTC
TRBJ2-1 TRBV5-4 - - CATTGTYGEQFF TGTGCCACTACAGGGACCTACGGTGAGCAGTTCTTC
TRBJ1-5 TRBV11-2 - - CASSLKGDQPQHF TGTGCCAGCAGCTTGAAGGGGGATCAGCCCCAGCATTTT
TRBJ2-3 TRBV4-1 - few CASSQDRGSGTDTQYF TGCGCCAGCAGCCAAGATCGGGGGTCTGGCACAGATACGCAGTATTTT
TRBJ1-4 TRBV7-6 - few CASSPIRQSNEKLFF TGTGCCAGCAGCCCGATTCGACAGAGTAATGAAAAACTGTTTTTT
TRBJ2-1 TRBV10-2 - - CASSVQSSYNEQFF TGCGCCAGCAGTGTACAGAGCTCCTACAATGAGCAGTTCTTC
TRBJ1-2 TRBV13 - - CPSSPVAGHIYGYTF TGTCCCAGCAGCCCCGTCGCAGGGCACATCTATGGCTACACCTTC
TRBJ1-2 TRBV28 TRBD1 - CASSITGEPWIYGYTF TGTGCCAGCAGTATCACAGGGGAGCCCTGGATCTATGGCTACACCTTC
TRBJ1-1 TRBV27 - - CASSTYRAGRNTEAFF TGTGCCAGCAGTACCTACAGGGCAGGGAGGAACACTGAAGCTTTCTTT
TRBJ1-6 TRBV7-6 - - CASGFPTGLNSPLHF TGTGCCAGCGGATTTCCGACAGGCCTTAATTCACCCCTCCACTTT
TRBJ2-7 TRBV27 - once CASSVTYEQYF TGTGCCAGCAGCGTTACCTACGAGCAGTACTTC
TRBJ2-7 TRBV5-1 - - CASSLDQQDEQYF TGCGCCAGCAGCTTGGATCAACAGGACGAGCAGTACTTC
TRBJ2-5 TRBV5-1 TRBD2 - CASSFGTSGGQETQYF TGCGCCAGCAGCTTCGGGACTAGCGGGGGCCAAGAGACCCAGTACTTC
TRBJ2-7 TRBV9 - - CASSVGGGLGEQYF TGTGCCAGCAGCGTAGGTGGAGGTCTCGGGGAGCAGTACTTC
TRBJ2-3 TRBV6-5 - - CASSYSRGDTQYF TGTGCCAGCAGTTACTCGCGGGGAGATACGCAGTATTTT
TRBJ2-2 TRBV19 TRBD1 once CASSSRQGNTGELFF TGTGCCAGTAGTTCAAGACAGGGAAACACCGGGGAGCTGTTTTTT
TRBJ1-2 TRBV11-2 - - CASSPGQVGYTF TGTGCCAGCAGTCCAGGTCAGGTTGGCTACACCTTC
TRBJ2-1 TRBV2 TRBD2 - CASRPGGSYNEQFF TGTGCCAGCAGGCCGGGGGGTTCCTACAATGAGCAGTTCTTC
TRBJ1-2 TRBV5-4 - - CASSPQGSGRINYGYTF TGTGCCAGCAGCCCCCAGGGATCGGGCCGCATAAACTATGGCTACACCTTC
TRBJ2-2 TRBV6-5 - - CASSRSGTGELFF TGTGCCAGCAGCCGTTCAGGGACCGGGGAGCTGTTTTTT
TRBJ1-5 TRBV19 - - CASSISREPQHF TGTGCCAGTAGTATTTCGAGGGAGCCCCAGCATTTT
TRBJ2-7 TRBV2 TRBD1 - CASGGQGAIYEQYF TGTGCCAGCGGCGGACAGGGGGCTATCTACGAGCAGTACTTC
TRBJ2-7 TRBV5-4 TRBD2 - CASSFLRGAIYEQYF TGTGCCAGCAGCTTTTTGCGGGGGGCGATTTACGAGCAGTACTTC
TRBJ2-3 TRBV6-1 TRBD2 - CASRVGLADTDTQYF TGTGCCAGCAGGGTTGGACTAGCGGACACAGATACGCAGTATTTT
TRBJ1-2 TRBV5-8 TRBD1 - CASSLPGQPNYGYTF TGTGCCAGCAGCTTACCGGGACAGCCTAACTATGGCTACACCTTC
TRBJ1-4 TRBV9 - - CASSARRGVDEKLFF TGTGCCAGCAGCGCCAGGCGGGGGGTAGATGAAAAACTGTTTTTT
TRBJ1-1 TRBV18 TRBD1 - CASSLQGAMNTEAFF TGTGCCAGCTCCCTACAGGGGGCCATGAACACTGAAGCTTTCTTT
TRBJ1-2 TRBV2 TRBD1 - CALLLRTGRANYGYTF TGTGCCCTGCTTCTAAGGACAGGGAGGGCTAACTATGGCTACACCTTC
TRBJ2-3 TRBV6-1 - - CATAGILGDTQYF TGTGCCACCGCAGGAATTCTCGGAGATACGCAGTATTTT
TRBJ1-2 TRBV10-2 TRBD1 few CASSPGTGGGYTF TGCGCCAGCAGCCCCGGGACAGGCGGAGGCTACACCTTC
TRBJ2-1 TRBV15 TRBD1 - CATSSGTGGGDEQFF TGTGCCACCAGCAGCGGGACAGGGGGAGGGGATGAGCAGTTCTTC
TRBJ2-7 TRBV5-1 TRBD1 - CASSLYSTGPYEQYF TGCGCCAGCAGCCTCTATTCGACAGGGCCCTACGAGCAGTACTTC
TRBJ1-5 TRBV19 - - CASSINQGRNQPQHF TGTGCCAGTAGTATCAACCAGGGAAGGAATCAGCCCCAGCATTTT
TRBJ2-1 TRBV9 - - CASSGSGYNEQFF TGTGCCAGCAGCGGGAGCGGCTACAATGAGCAGTTCTTC
TRBJ2-1 TRBV7-6 TRBD2 - CASSLGLAGGNEQFF TGTGCCAGCAGCTTAGGGCTAGCGGGGGGGAATGAGCAGTTCTTC
TRBJ1-2 TRBV9 TRBD1 - CASSVGGQGAYGYTF TGTGCCAGCAGCGTAGGGGGACAGGGGGCGTATGGCTACACCTTC
TRBJ1-1 TRBV5-1 - few CASSLGAGYVTEAFF TGCGCCAGCAGCTTGGGTGCGGGGTATGTCACTGAAGCTTTCTTT
TRBJ2-3 TRBV5-1 - - CASSLAPSTDTQYF TGCGCCAGCAGCTTAGCGCCTAGCACAGATACGCAGTATTTT
TRBJ1-1 TRBV9 - - CASSVEGTGEAFF TGTGCCAGCAGCGTAGAGGGGACTGGTGAAGCTTTCTTT
TRBJ1-1 TRBV4-1 TRBD1 - CASRRQGLNTEAFF TGCGCCAGCAGGCGACAGGGCCTGAACACTGAAGCTTTCTTT
TRBJ2-1 TRBV10-3 - - CAIRGGGNEQFF TGTGCCATCAGGGGAGGGGGGAATGAGCAGTTCTTC
TRBJ1-4 TRBV29-1 - - CSVGDSVLNEKLFF TGCAGCGTCGGGGATTCGGTTCTTAATGAAAAACTGTTTTTT
TRBJ2-5 TRBV7-2 TRBD2 - CASSLAGAGETQYF TGTGCCAGCAGCTTAGCGGGAGCGGGGGAGACCCAGTACTTC
TRBJ1-1 TRBV5-6 TRBD1 few CASSLDRGTEAFF TGTGCCAGCAGCTTGGACAGGGGCACTGAAGCTTTCTTT
TRBJ2-1 TRBV27 - - CASSPPPYNEQFF TGTGCCAGCAGTCCTCCTCCCTACAATGAGCAGTTCTTC
TRBJ2-1 TRBV4-1 - - CASSQDPGDEQFF TGCGCCAGCAGCCAGGATCCAGGGGACGAGCAGTTCTTC